Presented here are 26 T cell receptor beta chains from one specimen sequenced in a study of blood T cell repertoires in COVID-19. The protocol was immunoSEQ multiplex PCR, while the TCRdb copy is restricted to in-frame clones and leaves out a portion. The sample includes 200,000 to 250,000 clones, 84% of them seen just once. The material sequenced was peripheral blood. Receptors originate from a man between 50 and 59 years old with active or convalescent COVID-19.

This chain connects TRBV7-2 to TRBJ2-7; no clear D. V gave up 4 bases and J gave up 0 bases, with 10 bases separating them. The CDR3 consists of 14 residues. The V gene's germline CDR1 is SGHTA and CDR2 FQGNSA. The DNA for the CDR3 is TGTGCCAGCAGCTCCTCCCTGAGCTCCTACGAGCAGTACTTC. Encoded protein: CASSSSLSSYEQYF. Complete variable domain (other parts from reference TRBV7-2 and TRBJ2-7): GAGVSQSPSNKVTEKGKDVELRCDPISGHTALYWYRQSLGQGLEFLIYFQGNSAPDKSGLPSDRFSAERTGGSVSTLTIQRTQQEDSAVYLCASSSSLSSYEQYFGPGTRLTVT.

This chain uses TRBV5-3 with TRBJ1-4, with a weak D call TRBD1 (6 bases). TRBV5-3 is flagged as an ORF with uncertain function. The length of the CDR3 is 14 residues. V gave up 4 bases and J gave up 3 bases, with 10 bases separating them. Written as DNA, the CDR3 is TGTGCCAGAAGCACGGGACAACCTAATGAAAAACTGTTTTTT. Encoded protein: CARSTGQPNEKLFF.

J is TRBJ1-4 and V is TRBV6-5; no firm D call. Germline V gene sequence: CDR1 MNHEY, CDR2 SVGAGI. The CDR3 is 15 amino acids. V lost 2 bases to trimming and J lost 6 bases, with 13 bases between them. CDR3 residues: CASSYRYGKDEKLFF. The CDR3 DNA reads as TGTGCCAGCAGTTACCGGTACGGGAAGGATGAAAAACTGTTTTTT.

The chain has TRBV5-1 and TRBJ1-2; 7 bases map to TRBD1. V dropped 3 bases and J dropped 7; count of bases not matched to a gene: 6. Germline CDR1 is SGHRS and CDR2 is YFSETQ. The CDR3 is made up of 13 amino acids. The CDR3 sequence: CASSSTGKGGYTF. In DNA, the CDR3 is TGCGCCAGCAGCTCGACAGGGAAAGGTGGCTACACCTTC.

This chain joins TRBV6-5 and TRBJ1-6, with TRBD1 identical over 9 bases. Unmatched junction bases numbered 8, after V lost 6 bases and J lost 8 bases. The CDR3 totals 15 residues. Germline CDR1 MNHEY, CDR2 SVGAGI. This chain's CDR3 is CASRARDREYSPLHF. CDR3 coding DNA: TGTGCCAGCAGGGCCCGGGACAGGGAGTATTCACCCCTCCACTTT.

This clone showed up just a few times. The CDR3 spells CASSLGGRVQETQYF. The DNA of the CDR3 is TGTGCCAGCAGCTTAGGAGGCAGGGTACAAGAGACCCAGTACTTC. V usage is TRBV7-2 and J usage is TRBJ2-5, with D perhaps matching TRBD1 (5 bases). The CDR3 runs to 15 residues. Trimming cost V 1 base and J 2 bases, with 11 bases left between them. Germline-derived CDR1 and CDR2 are SGHTA and FQGNSA.

As concerns this clone: At one of its ends the junction is not consistent with the germline gene, which may arise from a read error. The genes are TRBV5-6 and TRBJ1-1; 7 bases match TRBD1. Germline V CDR1 and CDR2: SGHDT, YYEEEE. The CDR3 extends over 14 amino acids. CDR3 sequence reads: CASSWAIGQGEEAF. The CDR3 DNA reads as TGTGCCAGCAGCTGGGCTATAGGTCAGGGGGAAGAAGCGTTT.

This clone has a handful of counts. The rearrangement joins TRBV10-2 to TRBJ1-6, with 9 bases aligning to TRBD1. Trimming took 3 bases from V and 10 from J; bases not matched to a gene: 7. This CDR3 region has 15 residues. CDR1 WSHSY and CDR2 SAAADI come from the germline V gene. Here the CDR3 DNA reads TGCGCCAGCAGTGATCCGGGACAGGGTTTGTCACCCCTCCACTTT. Its protein is CASSDPGQGLSPLHF.

V usage is TRBV19 and J usage is TRBJ2-5; a weak D match, TRBD1 (6 bases). The CDR3 covers 13 residues. V dropped 10 bases and J dropped 0 bases, with 12 bases sitting between them. Germline V CDR1 and CDR2: LNHDA, SQIVND (reference sequence). The CDR3, as DNA: TGTGCCACAAAACAGGGAAACCAAGAGACCCAGTACTTC. It specifies CATKQGNQETQYF.

This chain joins TRBV15 and TRBJ2-5; maybe TRBD2 (6 bases). Germline CDR1 LNHNV, CDR2 YYDKDF (reference sequence). V lost 0 bases, J lost 9 bases, and 14 bases lay in between. CDR3 length: 14 amino acids. The CDR3 DNA reads as TGTGCCACCAGCAGAGATCTGGCACAGCGGGCCCAGTACTTC. Its translation: CATSRDLAQRAQYF.

The chain carries TRBV5-1 and TRBJ2-5, with 7 bases matching TRBD2. The CDR3 is 17 amino acids. Trimming removed 4 bases from V and 4 bases from J; junction bases left unmatched: 16. CDR1 and CDR2 (germline): SGHRS, YFSETQ. The CDR3 bases are TGCGCCAGCAGCGGACTAGGTATCACAAGGAGCCGAGAGACCCAGTACTTC. This sequence encodes CASSGLGITRSRETQYF.

In this sample, this clone turned up once. The chain combines TRBV5-1 with TRBJ1-6, with D hard to call. Per germline, CDR1 SGHRS and CDR2 YFSETQ. The CDR3 loop spans 13 amino acids. The germline V and J ends were trimmed by 0 bases and 7 bases, with 5 bases remaining between them. CDR3 in amino acids: CASSLDQNSPLHF. The CDR3 DNA follows: TGCGCCAGCAGCTTGGACCAGAATTCACCCCTCCACTTT.

The rearrangement links TRBV18 to TRBJ2-1; TRBD2 matches at 10 bases. Germline V gene sequence: CDR1 KGHSH, CDR2 LQKENI. V lost 6 bases to trimming and J lost 8 bases; unmatched junction nucleotides: 10. The CDR3 length is 15 residues. The CDR3 reads CASSLLAGMKDEQFF. The CDR3 coding sequence is TGTGCCAGCTCTCTACTAGCGGGGATGAAGGATGAGCAGTTCTTC.

The CDR3 bases are TGCGCCAGCAGCCACATTACTAGTTCCAGCACAGATACGCAGTATTTT. As protein: CASSHITSSSTDTQYF. This chain links TRBV4-1 with TRBJ2-3; tentatively, D is TRBD2 (5 bases). Germline V CDR1 and CDR2: MGHRA, YSYEKL. The CDR3 extends over 16 amino acids. V lost 3 bases, J lost 0 bases, and 13 bases lay in between.

This clone was counted many times. The rearrangement joins TRBV2 to TRBJ1-2; weak D call: TRBD1 (6 bases). The CDR3 has 14 amino acids. From germline, CDR1 is SNHLY and CDR2 FYNNEI. The V and J ends lost 6 bases and 5 bases respectively, with 16 bases between them. CDR3 loop: CASRQAGAAYGYTF. Here the CDR3 DNA reads TGTGCCAGCAGGCAGGCGGGGGCTGCGTATGGCTACACCTTC.

The V and J genes are TRBV10-2 and TRBJ2-7; D is undetermined. The V gene's germline CDR1 is WSHSY and CDR2 SAAADI. The CDR3 is 14 residues long. The ends were cut back, 4 bases at V and 4 bases at J, with 14 bases in the middle. CDR3 bases: TGCGCCAGCAGTGCGCTTCGGCTAGATTACGAGCAGTACTTC. Protein product: CASSALRLDYEQYF.

This chain joins TRBV28 and TRBJ1-2, with D uncertain. Trimming stripped 5 bases from V and 0 bases from J, with 10 bases between. Germline loops: CDR1 MDHEN, CDR2 SYDVKM. CDR3 length: 14 residues. The CDR3 is CASSRDKPNYGYTF. The CDR3 DNA is TGTGCCAGCAGTCGCGACAAGCCTAACTATGGCTACACCTTC.

The J gene is TRBJ1-1, the V gene TRBV7-2; tentative D call: TRBD1 (6 bases). The CDR3 is made up of 14 amino acids. Germline V gene sequence: CDR1 SGHTA, CDR2 FQGNSA. Trimming removed 2 bases from V and 3 bases from J, with 10 bases in between. The CDR3 loop reads CASSLTDSYTEAFF. The CDR3 DNA is TGTGCCAGCAGCTTAACGGACAGTTACACTGAAGCTTTCTTT.

This chain links TRBV5-1 with TRBJ2-7; 13 bases fit TRBD2. V was pared by 4 bases and J by 7 bases, with 8 bases of the junction left unmatched. The germline CDR1 and CDR2 sequences are SGHRS and YFSETQ. The CDR3 length is 15 residues. CDR3 nucleotide sequence: TGCGCCAGCAGCGAACTAGCGGGAGGGCCGGGGGAGCAGTACTTC. This gives the protein CASSELAGGPGEQYF.

This clone was observed a single time. The chain recombines TRBV28 with TRBJ1-6; D might be TRBD1 (5 bases). Germline CDR1 is MDHEN and CDR2 is SYDVKM. V shed 6 bases and J shed 6 bases, with 18 bases lying between them. The length of the CDR3 is 16 residues. The CDR3 nucleotides are TGTGCCAGCAGCCCGGCGTGGCAGGGAGGTAATTCACCCCTCCACTTT. It encodes CASSPAWQGGNSPLHF.

The chain links TRBV6-6 to TRBJ2-7, with a weak D call TRBD1 (6 bases). Trimming cost V 5 bases and J 5 bases, with 19 bases left between them. The CDR3 totals 15 residues. Germline lookup yields CDR1 MNHNY and CDR2 SVGAGI (reference sequence). The CDR3 protein is CASSTLFGRGNEQYF. The CDR3 nucleotides are TGTGCCAGCAGTACGCTTTTCGGCAGGGGAAACGAGCAGTACTTC.

The chain carries TRBV19 and TRBJ1-2; D gene ambiguous. Germline CDR1 LNHDA, CDR2 SQIVND (reference sequence). CDR3 length: 14 residues. The V end was cut by 7 bases, the J end by 2 bases, with 14 bases between. The DNA of the CDR3 is TGTGCCAGTAAACAACCCATCACAAACTATGGCTACACCTTC. Translated, it gives CASKQPITNYGYTF.

The chain uses TRBV5-6 and TRBJ2-3; 7 positions agree with TRBD2. V trimming: 3 bases; J trimming: 0 bases; junction bases outside the gene matches: 7. Looked up from germline, CDR1 is SGHDT and CDR2 is YYEEEE. This CDR3 has 16 amino acids. In DNA form, the CDR3 reads TGTGCCAGCAGCTCTTTAGCGGGTTCTAGCACAGATACGCAGTATTTT. This codes for CASSSLAGSSTDTQYF.

The genes are TRBV10-2 and TRBJ1-5; D may be TRBD1 (5 bases). Germline CDR1 and CDR2: WSHSY and SAAADI. The V and J ends lost 4 bases and 5 bases respectively, with 12 bases between them. This CDR3 contains 14 residues. The CDR3 loop reads CASSGSTVDQPQHF. The CDR3 DNA reads TGCGCCAGCAGTGGATCGACAGTCGATCAGCCCCAGCATTTT.

The V gene is TRBV11-1, the J gene TRBJ2-5, with D perhaps TRBD1 (5 bases). This CDR3 region has 13 residues. Germline V CDR1 and CDR2: SGHAT, FQDESV (reference sequence). Trimming removed 1 base at V and 2 bases at J, with 5 bases between. DNA of the CDR3: TGTGCCAGCAGCTTAGGACAGCAAGAGACCCAGTACTTC. Translated: CASSLGQQETQYF.

This chain links TRBV4-3 with TRBJ1-1, with a possible D match to TRBD1 (6 bases). CDR1 LGHNA and CDR2 YSLEER come from the germline V gene. Trimming removed 1 base at V and 5 bases at J, with 11 bases between. This CDR3 has 14 residues. The CDR3 spells CASSQAGVGTEAFF. In DNA form, the CDR3 reads TGCGCCAGCAGCCAAGCAGGGGTTGGGACTGAAGCTTTCTTT.